This T cell receptor beta chain emerged from a study of identical twins. V gave up 4 bases and J gave up 9 bases, with 25 bases separating them. Per germline, CDR1 SGHRS and CDR2 YFSETQ. The CDR3 loop spans 17 amino acids. MiXCR, applied by TCRdb to the 5' RACE reads, yields one record per CDR3 protein. The sample records under 400,000 distinct CDR3 sequences, 9% being singletons. The genes are TRBV5-1 and TRBJ2-2; the D gene could be TRBD1 or TRBD2 (5 bases each). The receptor was isolated from a woman aged 45-65 years in good health. The sample comprised naive T cells sorted from blood. CDR3 loop: CASSHRRFGNGARELFF. The DNA of the CDR3 is TGCGCCAGCAGCCACAGACGGTTCGGAAACGGGGCCCGGGAGCTGTTTTTT.